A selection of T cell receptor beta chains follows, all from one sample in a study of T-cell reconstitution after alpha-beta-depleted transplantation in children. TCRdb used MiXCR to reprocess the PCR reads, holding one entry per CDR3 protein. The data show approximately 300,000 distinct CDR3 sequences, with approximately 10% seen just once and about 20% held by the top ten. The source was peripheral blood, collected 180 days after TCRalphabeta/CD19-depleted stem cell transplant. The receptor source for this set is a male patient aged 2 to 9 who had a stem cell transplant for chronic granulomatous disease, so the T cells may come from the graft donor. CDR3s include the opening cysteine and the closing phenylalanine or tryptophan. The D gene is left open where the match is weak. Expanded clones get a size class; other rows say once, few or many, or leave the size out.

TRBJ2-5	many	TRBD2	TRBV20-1	TGCAGTGCTAGAGATTGGGAGGGTATCGGGCCTTATCAAGAGACCCAGTACTTC	CSARDWEGIGPYQETQYF
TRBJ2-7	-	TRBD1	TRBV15	TGTGCCACCAGCAAGGACAGGGGGCCCTACGAGCAGTACTTC	CATSKDRGPYEQYF
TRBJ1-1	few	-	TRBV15	TGTGCCACCAGCAGAGATCTAAGCACTGAAGCTTTCTTT	CATSRDLSTEAFF
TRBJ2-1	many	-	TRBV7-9	TGTGCCAGCAGCCCCGACAGTGGGGCGTACAATGAGCAGTTCTTC	CASSPDSGAYNEQFF
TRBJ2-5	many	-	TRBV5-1	TGCGCCAGCAGCTTGTCGGAGGGCCCCCCCCAAGAGACCCAGTACTTC	CASSLSEGPPQETQYF
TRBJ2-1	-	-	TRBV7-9	TGTGCCAGCATCATTGACGGGCGGTGGTCGGGCAATGAGCAGTTCTTC	CASIIDGRWSGNEQFF
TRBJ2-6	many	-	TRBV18	TGTGCCAGCTCACCACTGAAGACAGGCGTAGAGTCTGGGGCCAACGTCCTGACTTTC	CASSPLKTGVESGANVLTF
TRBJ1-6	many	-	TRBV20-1	TGCAGTGCTGGGGCAGGGCAGGGTAATTCACCCCTCCACTTT	CSAGAGQGNSPLHF
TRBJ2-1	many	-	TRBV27	TGTGCCAGCAGTTTTCGGTCGGGGCCAGACAATGAGCAGTTCTTC	CASSFRSGPDNEQFF
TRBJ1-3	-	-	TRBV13	TGTGCCAGCAGCTCGGGACGGCAGACTGGAAACACCATATATTTT	CASSSGRQTGNTIYF
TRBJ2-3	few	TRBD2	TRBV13	TGTGCCAGCAGCTTAACCGGACTAGCAGATACGCAGTATTTT	CASSLTGLADTQYF
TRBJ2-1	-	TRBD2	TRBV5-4	TGTGCCAGCAGAAATAGCGGGGGGGTCAATGAGCAGTTCTTC	CASRNSGGVNEQFF
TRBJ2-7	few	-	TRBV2	TGTGCCAGCAGTTTGCGTTTAATACCCGAGCAGTACTTC	CASSLRLIPEQYF
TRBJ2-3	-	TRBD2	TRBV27	TGTGCCAGCAGTCGGACTAGCGGGAGGGGAGGGGCAGATACGCAGTATTTT	CASSRTSGRGGADTQYF
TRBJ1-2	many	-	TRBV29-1	TGCAGCGTTGCCGGGGCCAGGGATGGCTACACCTTC	CSVAGARDGYTF
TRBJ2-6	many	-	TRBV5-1	TGCGCCAGCAGCTTGGTGGGTGGGGCCAACGTCCTGACTTTC	CASSLVGGANVLTF
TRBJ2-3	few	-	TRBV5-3	TGTGCCAGAAGCTTGGGGGGCACAGATACGCAGTATTTT	CARSLGGTDTQYF
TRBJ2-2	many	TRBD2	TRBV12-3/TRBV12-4	TGTGCCAGCAGTCCCCAGCGGGACGTCACCGGGGAGCTGTTTTTT	CASSPQRDVTGELFF
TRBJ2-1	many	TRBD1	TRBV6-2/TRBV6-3	TGTGCCAGCAGTTACTCGAGTGGACAGGGTTCTGGTAATGAGCAGTTCTTC	CASSYSSGQGSGNEQFF
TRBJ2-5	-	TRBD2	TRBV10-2	TGCGCCAGCAGTGGGACTAGCCAAGAGACCCAGTACTTC	CASSGTSQETQYF
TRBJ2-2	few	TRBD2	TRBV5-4	TGTGCCAGCAGCCGAGCAGCGGGAGGGCCTTCCGGGGAGCTGTTTTTT	CASSRAAGGPSGELFF
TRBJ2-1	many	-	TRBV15	TGTGCCACTAGGGGGGTCTCCTACAATGAGCAGTTCTTC	CATRGVSYNEQFF
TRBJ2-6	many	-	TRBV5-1	TGCGCCAGCAGTCTCGACATTACTGGGGCCAACGTCCTGACTTTC	CASSLDITGANVLTF
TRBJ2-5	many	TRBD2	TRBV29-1	TGCAGCGTTGAACGGCCGGGACTAGCGGTCCAAGAGACCCAGTACTTC	CSVERPGLAVQETQYF
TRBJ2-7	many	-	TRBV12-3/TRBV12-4	TGTGCCAGCAGTTTAAGGGTAGTCGGCTACGAGCAGTACTTC	CASSLRVVGYEQYF
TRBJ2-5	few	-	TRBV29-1	TGCAGCGTTGAAGAGGGCCCGGGGACCCAGTACTTC	CSVEEGPGTQYF